This note documents a single T cell receptor beta chain sequence. What it binds is unknown. The sample comes from a study of beta chain features in type 1 diabetes. Study-wide background: No age, gender or cell yield differences were seen between patients and healthy donors. Study conclusions and caveats: VDJ junctions sequenced from type 1 diabetes patients showed fewer insertions and more deletions. When Type 1 diabetes patients were examined, their TCRB CDR3s proved moderately but significantly shorter in all four CD4+ subsets.

V was clipped by 1 base and J by 1 base, with 9 bases between them. Per the germline V gene, CDR1 is MDHEN and CDR2 is SYDVKM. The CDR3 contains 15 residues. All of the isolated RNA was reverse transcribed, so expressed TCRB transcripts were sequenced. Naive, central memory and regulatory T cell samples averaged about 3.5 million reads. Measured with immunoSEQ multiplex PCR; TCRdb has only the in-frame clones, and not every one. The sample has a few hundred thousand clones, approximately 15% seen once. Averaging roughly 0.12 L, one heparinised blood draw came from each individual donor. Input material: naive CD4+ T cells from blood. The receptor comes from a woman under 30 with type 1 diabetes. The chain carries TRBV28 and TRBJ2-3; D call uncertain. CDR3 nucleotides: TGTGCCAGCAGTTTATCATCCAGCGGCACAGATACGCAGTATTTT. Its protein is CASSLSSSGTDTQYF. Complete variable domain (other parts from reference TRBV28 and TRBJ2-3): DVKVTQSSRYLVKRTGEKVFLECVQDMDHENMFWYRQDPGLGLRLIYFSYDVKMKEKGDIPEGYSVSREKKERFSLILESASTNQTSMYLCASSLSSSGTDTQYFGPGTRLTVL.